This TCR beta chain stems from a study of T-cell memory formation after mild COVID-19. Only a few counts were recorded for this clonotype. The antigen is not known. Germline V gene lookup returns CDR1 SGHDT and CDR2 YYEEEE. V was pared by 2 bases and J by 6 bases, with 4 bases of the junction left unmatched. The length of the CDR3 is 14 residues. Via MiXCR, TCRdb re-called the 5' RACE reads, giving one row per CDR3 protein. Seen here are over 450,000 distinct CDR3 sequences, around 21% observed once, and the top ten hold roughly an eighth. Findings of the study overall: Memory cells collected pre-infection included some clones that later responded, suggesting cross-reactive memory joined.

The sample consisted of PBMCs or a T cell subset sorted from them (not recorded which). This receptor was taken from an adult woman who had mild COVID-19 (a few samples of this study predate the infection). Cell type and time point are not known. The rearrangement links TRBV5-6 to TRBJ2-7; the match to TRBD2 covers 11 bases. CDR3 in amino acids: CASSFTSGRSEQYF. CDR3 in DNA: TGTGCCAGCAGCTTTACTAGCGGGAGAAGCGAGCAGTACTTC.